Presented here are 22 T cell receptor beta chains from one specimen sequenced in a study of sequential checkpoint blockade in melanoma. Treatment in this sample: randomized to nivolumab then ipilimumab (arm A) or the reverse (arm B). This table comes from immunoSEQ multiplex PCR, and its TCRdb copy is limited to in-frame clones, with some not included. The sample includes around 1,500 clones, 21% of them seen just once. The sample was tumor tissue (inferred from file names), taken from a patient given nivolumab and ipilimumab in sequence. The receptor source for this set is a human donor with melanoma.

This clone occurred a few times. The V call is TRBV6-8, the J call TRBJ2-3, with 7 bases that match TRBD2. There are 16 residues in the CDR3. With V trimmed by 5 bases and J by 0 bases, 8 bases remained unmatched. Looked up from germline, CDR1 is MNHGY and CDR2 is SAAAGT. The DNA for the CDR3 is TGTGCCAGCAGTCGGTCTAGCGGATCTAGCACAGATACGCAGTATTTT. This sequence encodes CASSRSSGSSTDTQYF.

By its share, this clone is hyperexpanded. The rearrangement uses TRBV19 and TRBJ1-1; no clear D gene. This CDR3 comprises 13 residues. With 3 bases removed from V and 5 bases from J, the gap between germline ends came to 10 bases. Looked up from germline, CDR1 is LNHDA and CDR2 is SQIVND (reference sequence). The CDR3 reads CASSIGSLTEAFF. CDR3 DNA: TGTGCCAGTAGTATCGGGTCTCTAACTGAAGCTTTCTTT.

This clone rates as medium-sized. V usage is TRBV11-3 and J usage is TRBJ2-7; 13 bases agree with TRBD2. V was pared by 5 bases and J by 2 bases, with 3 bases of the junction left unmatched. Germline assignment: CDR1 SGHNT and CDR2 YENEEA. The CDR3 length is 15 residues. CDR3 in amino acids: CASSGTSGDTYEQYF. CDR3 sequence (DNA): TGTGCCAGCAGCGGGACTAGCGGGGACACCTACGAGCAGTACTTC.

This clone came up once. V usage is TRBV5-1 and J usage is TRBJ1-3; D not certain. Germline V gene sequence: CDR1 SGHRS, CDR2 YFSETQ. V lost 3 bases, J lost 6 bases, and 13 bases lay in between. This CDR3 is built from 14 residues. The CDR3 loop is CASSSSANSNTIYF. Here the CDR3 DNA reads TGCGCCAGCAGCTCGTCGGCTAATTCAAACACCATATATTTT.

This clone counts as medium-sized. V is TRBV6-8 and J is TRBJ2-2; either TRBD1 or TRBD2 may supply D (6 bases each). The CDR3 covers 15 residues. V was shortened by 2 bases and J by 6 bases, with 13 bases between the two germline ends. Germline loops: CDR1 MNHGY, CDR2 SAAAGT. The CDR3 sequence is CASSYLQRGAGELFF. CDR3 sequence (DNA): TGTGCCAGCAGTTACCTCCAGAGGGGGGCCGGGGAGCTGTTTTTT.

V usage is TRBV10-2 and J usage is TRBJ2-1; 10 bases align to TRBD1. V gave up 3 bases and J gave up 8 bases; unmatched junction bases: 4. Germline V lookup: CDR1 WSHSY, CDR2 SAAADI. This CDR3 is 14 amino acids long. CDR3 amino acids: CASSDWTGGDEQFF. The CDR3 DNA reads as TGCGCCAGCAGTGACTGGACAGGGGGAGATGAGCAGTTCTTC.

The sample holds many counts of this clone. This chain links TRBV7-4 with TRBJ1-5; D might be TRBD1 (5 bases). The CDR3 consists of 13 residues. The V and J ends lost 5 bases and 4 bases respectively, with 9 bases between them. Per the germline V gene, CDR1 is SGHVT and CDR2 is SQSDAQ. DNA for the CDR3: TGTGCCAGCAGCCCTGGACAAAATCAGCCCCAGCATTTT. Its translation is CASSPGQNQPQHF.

This sequence joins TRBV28 and TRBJ1-5; 7 nucleotides match TRBD1. V shed 5 bases and J 4 bases; nucleotides not matched to a gene: 8. The CDR3 contains 15 residues. Germline assignment: CDR1 MDHEN and CDR2 SYDVKM. CDR3 DNA: TGTGCCAGCAGTACCGTCGAGACAGGGAATCAGCCCCAGCATTTT. Residues: CASSTVETGNQPQHF.

V is TRBV6-8 and J is TRBJ1-5, with 10 bases aligning to TRBD1. V was clipped by 0 bases and J by 8 bases; unmatched bases: 19. This CDR3 has 20 amino acids. CDR1 is MNHGY, CDR2 SAAAGT, per germline. The CDR3 loop is CASSYSATGGKGRPYKPQHF. The CDR3 coding sequence is TGTGCCAGCAGTTACTCGGCGACAGGGGGCAAGGGCAGGCCATATAAGCCCCAGCATTTT.

The chain combines TRBV18 with TRBJ1-1; D not certain. This CDR3 spans 13 amino acids. Germline lookup yields CDR1 KGHSH and CDR2 LQKENI. The V end lost 8 bases, the J end lost 3 bases, and 13 bases lay between the germline ends. Here the CDR3 reads CASATGVDTEAFF. DNA of the CDR3: TGTGCCAGCGCTACCGGGGTGGACACTGAAGCTTTCTTT.

V gene TRBV5-1 combines with J gene TRBJ2-7, with 9 bases matching TRBD1. The germline V gene encodes CDR1 SGHRS and CDR2 YFSETQ. The CDR3 sequence is 16 residues long. Trimming at V came to 1 base and at J to 1 base, leaving 6 bases not matched to a gene. The CDR3 region is CASSLITGTGSYEQYF. The CDR3 region has the DNA TGCGCCAGCAGCTTGATTACCGGGACAGGGTCCTACGAGCAGTACTTC.

In this sample, this clone turned up a few times. V and J are TRBV6-1 and TRBJ2-7; 9 nucleotides line up with TRBD2. The CDR3 has 15 amino acids. V gave up 1 base and J gave up 0 bases; unmatched junction bases: 1. Germline V gene data show CDR1 as MNHNS and CDR2 as SASEGT. The CDR3 sequence: CASSEVSGSSYEQYF. The CDR3, as DNA: TGTGCCAGCAGTGAAGTTAGCGGGAGCTCCTACGAGCAGTACTTC.

This clone was seen a handful of times. The genes are TRBV6-1 and TRBJ1-5, with D possibly being TRBD1 (5 bases). This CDR3 is built from 15 residues. The germline gives CDR1 MNHNS, CDR2 SASEGT. V was cut by 0 bases and J by 7 bases, with 13 bases left in between. CDR3 DNA sequence: TGTGCCAGCAGTGAAGCGTTGGAGGGGATACAGCCCCAGCATTTT. It codes for CASSEALEGIQPQHF.

This clone showed up just a few times. The rearrangement uses TRBV6-8 and TRBJ2-7; no firm D call. In germline, CDR1 is MNHGY, CDR2 SAAAGT. This CDR3 is built from 13 residues. V shed 2 bases and J shed 6 bases, with 11 bases lying between them. CDR3 sequence: CASSYGFLGEQYF. Here the CDR3 DNA reads TGTGCCAGCAGTTACGGGTTCCTCGGCGAGCAGTACTTC.

This clone has just a few counts. The chain couples TRBV9 to TRBJ1-3; D is ambiguous. The CDR3 is made up of 15 amino acids. V lost 3 bases and J lost 4, with 14 bases in between. CDR1 and CDR2 (germline): SGDLS, YYNGEE. The CDR3 region is CASSARDNMGNTIYF. Here the CDR3 DNA reads TGTGCCAGCAGCGCCCGCGACAACATGGGAAACACCATATATTTT.

This clone was picked up one time. The chain has TRBV18 and TRBJ2-7, with a weak D call TRBD1 (5 bases). CDR1 is KGHSH, CDR2 LQKENI, per germline. Deletions cut 0 bases from V and 3 bases from J, with 12 bases between. There are 15 residues in the CDR3. The CDR3 nucleotides read TGTGCCAGCTCACCACCGGAGAGGCAGGGCTACGAGCAGTACTTC. Amino acid sequence: CASSPPERQGYEQYF.

This clone was seen a handful of times. The J gene is TRBJ2-4, the V gene TRBV6-8; 8 bases line up with TRBD2. This CDR3 region has 15 residues. The V gene's germline CDR1 is MNHGY and CDR2 SAAAGT. Trimming at V came to 5 bases and at J to 1 base, leaving 4 bases not matched to a gene. This chain's CDR3 is CASSERTSAKNIQYF. Written as DNA, the CDR3 is TGTGCCAGCAGTGAGAGGACTAGCGCCAAAAACATTCAGTACTTC.

The chain links TRBV29-1 to TRBJ2-5; 9 bases align to TRBD1. Per the germline V gene, CDR1 is SQVTM and CDR2 is ANQGSEA. The CDR3 runs 16 residues. The V and J ends lost 4 bases and 7 bases, in that order; junction bases with no gene match: 16. CDR3 DNA: TGCAGCGTTGTAAGGGGACAGGGTCCCACACGGGGGACCCAGTACTTC. It specifies CSVVRGQGPTRGTQYF.

The rearrangement links TRBV5-1 to TRBJ2-1, with D possibly matching TRBD1 (5 bases). Germline CDR1 SGHRS, CDR2 YFSETQ. Trimming took off 6 bases at V and 6 bases at J, with 22 bases between the two ends. The CDR3 totals 16 residues. CDR3 nucleotide sequence: TGCGCCAGCACCCTGGGTGAGCAGGGATACATCAATGAGCAGTTCTTC. It codes for CASTLGEQGYINEQFF.

The chain joins TRBV28 to TRBJ1-1, with no clear D. Germline-derived CDR1 and CDR2 are MDHEN and SYDVKM. The CDR3 has 13 residues. Trimming took off 7 bases at V and 7 bases at J, with 16 bases between the two ends. The CDR3 sequence is CASNLRGENEAFF. In nucleotides, the CDR3 is TGTGCCAGCAACCTCCGCGGGGAGAATGAAGCTTTCTTT.

The genes are TRBV19 and TRBJ1-3, with D maybe TRBD1 (6 bases). The CDR3 covers 16 residues. V was cut by 8 bases and J by 2 bases, with 19 bases left in between. Per germline, CDR1 LNHDA and CDR2 SQIVND (reference sequence). CDR3 sequence reads: CASGSWGDITGNTIYF. CDR3 sequence (DNA): TGTGCCAGTGGGTCGTGGGGGGACATTACTGGAAACACCATATATTTT. Drawing the rest from reference TRBV19 and TRBJ1-3, the complete variable domain is DGGITQSPKYLFRKEGQNVTLSCEQNLNHDAMYWYRQDPGQGLRLIYYSQIVNDFQKGDIAEGYSVSREKKESFPLTVTSAQKNPTAFYLCASGSWGDITGNTIYFGEGSWLTVV.

This chain joins TRBV30 and TRBJ2-7; TRBD1 or TRBD2 may be the D gene (5 bases each). CDR3 length: 13 amino acids. Germline loops: CDR1 GTSNPN, CDR2 SVGIG (reference sequence). V was trimmed by 3 bases and J by 5 bases, leaving 14 bases between them. The CDR3 DNA follows: TGTGCCTGGAGAGCAGAGGGGTCCCACGAGCAGTACTTC. It translates to CAWRAEGSHEQYF. Supplemented by reference TRBV30 and TRBJ2-7, the full variable domain reads SQTIHQWPATLVQPVGSPLSLECTVEGTSNPNLYWYRQAAGRGLQLLFYSVGIGQISSEVPQNLSASRPQDRQFILSSKKLLLSDSGFYLCAWRAEGSHEQYFGPGTRLTVT.